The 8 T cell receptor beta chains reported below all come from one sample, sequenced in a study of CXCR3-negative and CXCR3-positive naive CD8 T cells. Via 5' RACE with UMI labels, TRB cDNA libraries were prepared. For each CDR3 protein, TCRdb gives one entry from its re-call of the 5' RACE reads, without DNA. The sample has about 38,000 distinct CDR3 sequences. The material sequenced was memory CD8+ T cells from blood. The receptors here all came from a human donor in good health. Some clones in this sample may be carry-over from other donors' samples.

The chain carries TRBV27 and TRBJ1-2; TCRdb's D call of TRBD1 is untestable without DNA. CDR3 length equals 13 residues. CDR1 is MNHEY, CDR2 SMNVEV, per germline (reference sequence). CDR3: CASSPTGDYGYTF.

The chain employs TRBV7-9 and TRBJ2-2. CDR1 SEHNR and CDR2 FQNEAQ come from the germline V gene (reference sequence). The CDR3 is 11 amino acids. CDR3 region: CARQGSGELFF.

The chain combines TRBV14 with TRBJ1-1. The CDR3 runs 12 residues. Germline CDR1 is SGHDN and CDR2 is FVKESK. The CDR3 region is CASSQRYTEAFF.

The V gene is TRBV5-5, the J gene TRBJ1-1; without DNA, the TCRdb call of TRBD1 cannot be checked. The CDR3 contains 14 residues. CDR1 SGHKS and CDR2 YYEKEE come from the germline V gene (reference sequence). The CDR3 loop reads CASSLVQGETEAFF.

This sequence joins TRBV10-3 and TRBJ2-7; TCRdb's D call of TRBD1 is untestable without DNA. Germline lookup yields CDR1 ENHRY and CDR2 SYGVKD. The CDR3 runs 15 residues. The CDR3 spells CAISETTGTGYEQYF.

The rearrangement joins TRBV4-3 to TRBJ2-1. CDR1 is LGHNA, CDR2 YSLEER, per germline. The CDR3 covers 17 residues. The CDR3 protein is CASSQDWAQSSYNEQFF.

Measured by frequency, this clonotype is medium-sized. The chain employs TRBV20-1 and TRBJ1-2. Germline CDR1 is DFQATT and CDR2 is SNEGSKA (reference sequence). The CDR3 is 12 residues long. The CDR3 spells CSARDREVGYTF.

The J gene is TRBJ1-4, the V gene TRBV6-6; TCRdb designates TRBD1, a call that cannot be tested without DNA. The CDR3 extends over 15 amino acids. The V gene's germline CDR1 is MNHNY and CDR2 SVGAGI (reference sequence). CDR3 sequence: CASSSGDYTNEKLFF.